A selection of T cell receptor beta chains follows, all from one sample in a study of shared clonotypes between healthy human individuals. TCRdb's table, derived via immunoSEQ multiplex PCR, lists solely in-frame clones and lacks some. The table includes 2 million to 3 million clones, over 85% detected once. The sample was naive CD4+ T cells from PBMCs. All receptors derive from a man between 18 and 29 years old in good health. Some clones in this sample may be carry-over from other donors' samples. The CDR3 runs from the conserved cysteine through the conserved F or W. D genes are given only for firm matches.

V gene,CDR3 length,D gene,J gene,CDR3 DNA,CDR3 protein
TRBV29-1,15,.,TRBJ2-1,TGCAGCGTTGGAAACTTATTAAACTCCTACAATGAGCAGTTCTTC,CSVGNLLNSYNEQFF
TRBV11-3,16,.,TRBJ2-5,TGTGCCAGCAGCTTACGCCGCGCCCAGCCCCAAGAGACCCAGTACTTC,CASSLRRAQPQETQYF
TRBV5-1,15,TRBD2,TRBJ2-7,TGCGCCAGCAGCTCAGGTAGCGGGAGGGCCGCCGAGCAGTACTTC,CASSSGSGRAAEQYF
TRBV18,17,.,TRBJ2-1,TGTGCCAGCTCACCAACGGCAGGGTCTTACCTCTACAATGAGCAGTTCTTC,CASSPTAGSYLYNEQFF
TRBV2,15,.,TRBJ2-5,TGTGCCAGCTGTTCATTTAGGGGCCCCCAAGAGACCCAGTACTTC,CASCSFRGPQETQYF
TRBV10-3,13,TRBD1,TRBJ1-2,TGTGCCATCAGCGACACAGGGGACGCTGGCTACACCTTC,CAISDTGDAGYTF
TRBV28,13,.,TRBJ2-7,TGTGCCAGCAGTTTCTCCTCCCCTTACGAGCAGTACTTC,CASSFSSPYEQYF
TRBV5-4,16,TRBD1,TRBJ2-2,TGTGCCAGCAGCCCGACCACAGGGGGATCCACCGGGGAGCTGTTTTTT,CASSPTTGGSTGELFF
TRBV7-3,15,TRBD2,TRBJ2-1,TGTGCCAGCAGCCCAGACGCTAGCGGGAGTTATGAGCAGTTCTTC,CASSPDASGSYEQFF
TRBV14,17,.,TRBJ1-5,TGTGCCAGCAGCCAAGATCTTCACAGGGCGAGTTATCAGCCCCAGCATTTT,CASSQDLHRASYQPQHF
TRBV5-1,14,.,TRBJ1-5,TGCGCCAGCAGCTTGGGTCAGGAGGAACAGCCCCAGCATTTT,CASSLGQEEQPQHF
TRBV11-3,14,TRBD1,TRBJ1-2,TGTGCCAGCATCGCACAGGGGGTGACTCGCGGCTACACCTTC,CASIAQGVTRGYTF
TRBV30,12,.,TRBJ1-2,TGTGCCTCGAGGGGGGGTAACTATGGCTACACCTTC,CASRGGNYGYTF
TRBV11-2,16,.,TRBJ2-2,TGTGCCAGCAGTTCTCTAGGGGGTTCGGGCACCGGGGAGCTGTTTTTT,CASSSLGGSGTGELFF
TRBV5-1,14,.,TRBJ2-5,TGCGCCAGCAACAATAACGGGGGATCCGAGACCCAGTACTTC,CASNNNGGSETQYF
TRBV7-2,15,.,TRBJ2-3,TGTGCCAGCAGCTTAGTCGGAGGGCCAACAGATACGCAGTATTTT,CASSLVGGPTDTQYF
TRBV14,12,.,TRBJ2-5,TGTGCCAGCAGCCAAGTTGCAGAGACCCAGTACTTC,CASSQVAETQYF
TRBV6-5,14,TRBD1,TRBJ2-1,TGTGCCAGCAGTTCCGGACAGGGCACGAGTCAGCAGTTCTTC,CASSSGQGTSQQFF
TRBV28,16,TRBD2,TRBJ2-7,TGTGCCAGCAGTCCGCCGGGACTAGCGGGGTCCTACGAGCAGTACTTC,CASSPPGLAGSYEQYF
TRBV6-1,14,.,TRBJ2-5,TGTGCCAGCAGTGAAGGCCGGATCCAAGAGACCCAGTACTTC,CASSEGRIQETQYF
TRBV9,15,TRBD2,TRBJ2-7,TGTGCCAGCAGCGCGGGGACTAGCGCATCCTACGAGCAGTACTTC,CASSAGTSASYEQYF
TRBV21-1,16,.,TRBJ1-2,TGTGCCAGCAGCAAAGCGTCAAGACCTCGGGACTATGGCTACACCTTC,CASSKASRPRDYGYTF
TRBV28,14,TRBD1,TRBJ1-1,TGTGCCAGCAGCCTACAGGGGGCGCGAACTGAAGCTTTCTTT,CASSLQGARTEAFF
TRBV7-6,12,.,TRBJ1-2,TGTGCCAGCAGCCACGTCCGGGGGGGCTACACCTTC,CASSHVRGGYTF